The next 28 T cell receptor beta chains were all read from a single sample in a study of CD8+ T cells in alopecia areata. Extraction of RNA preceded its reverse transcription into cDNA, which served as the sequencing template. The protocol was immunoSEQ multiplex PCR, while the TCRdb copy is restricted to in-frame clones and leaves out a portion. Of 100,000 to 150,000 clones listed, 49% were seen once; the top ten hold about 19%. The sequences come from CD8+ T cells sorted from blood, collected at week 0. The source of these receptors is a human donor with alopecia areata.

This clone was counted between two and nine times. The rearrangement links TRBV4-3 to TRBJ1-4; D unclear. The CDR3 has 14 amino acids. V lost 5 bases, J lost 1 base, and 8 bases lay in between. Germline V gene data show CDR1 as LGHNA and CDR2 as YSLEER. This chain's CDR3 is CASSSAVTNEKLFF. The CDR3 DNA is TGCGCCAGCAGCTCCGCCGTAACTAATGAAAAACTGTTTTTT.

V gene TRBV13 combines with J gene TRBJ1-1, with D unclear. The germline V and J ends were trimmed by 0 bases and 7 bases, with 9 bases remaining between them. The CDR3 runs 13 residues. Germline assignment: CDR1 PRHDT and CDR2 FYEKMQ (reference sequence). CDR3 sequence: CASSLGPGLEAFF. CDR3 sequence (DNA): TGTGCCAGCAGCTTAGGCCCGGGTCTTGAAGCTTTCTTT.

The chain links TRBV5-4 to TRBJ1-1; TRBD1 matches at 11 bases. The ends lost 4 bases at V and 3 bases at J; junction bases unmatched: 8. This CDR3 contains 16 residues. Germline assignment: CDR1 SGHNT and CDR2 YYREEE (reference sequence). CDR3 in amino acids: CASSGTGGSSDTEAFF. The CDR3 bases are TGTGCCAGCAGCGGGACAGGGGGTTCGTCGGACACTGAAGCTTTCTTT.

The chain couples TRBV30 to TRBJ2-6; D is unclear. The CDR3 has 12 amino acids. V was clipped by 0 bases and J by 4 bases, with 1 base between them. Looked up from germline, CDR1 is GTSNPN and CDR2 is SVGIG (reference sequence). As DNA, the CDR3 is TGTGCCTGGAGTGTAGGGGCCAACGTCCTGACTTTC. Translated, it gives CAWSVGANVLTF. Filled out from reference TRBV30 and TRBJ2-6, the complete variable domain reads SQTIHQWPATLVQPVGSPLSLECTVEGTSNPNLYWYRQAAGRGLQLLFYSVGIGQISSEVPQNLSASRPQDRQFILSSKKLLLSDSGFYLCAWSVGANVLTFGAGSRLTVL.

CDR3 sequence: CAGQGRLRKLFF. The CDR3 DNA reads as TGTGCCGGACAGGGACGCCTTCGAAAACTGTTTTTT. The rearrangement links TRBV30 to TRBJ1-4, with TRBD1 identical over 8 bases. The CDR3 has 12 residues. Germline CDR1 reads GTSNPN; CDR2 reads SVGIG (reference sequence). Trimming at V came to 8 bases and at J to 10 bases, leaving 9 bases not matched to a gene.

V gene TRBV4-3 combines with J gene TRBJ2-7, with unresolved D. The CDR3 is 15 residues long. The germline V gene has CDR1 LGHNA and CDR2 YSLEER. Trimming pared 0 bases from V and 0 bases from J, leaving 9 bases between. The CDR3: CASSQDLDLSYEQYF. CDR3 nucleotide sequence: TGCGCCAGCAGCCAAGATCTCGACCTCTCCTACGAGCAGTACTTC.

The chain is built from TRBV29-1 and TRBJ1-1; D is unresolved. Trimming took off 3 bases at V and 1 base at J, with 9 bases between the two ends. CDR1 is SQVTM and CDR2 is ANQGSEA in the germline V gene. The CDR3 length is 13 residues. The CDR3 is CSVEGRPNTEAFF. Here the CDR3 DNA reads TGCAGCGTTGAGGGCAGGCCGAACACTGAAGCTTTCTTT.

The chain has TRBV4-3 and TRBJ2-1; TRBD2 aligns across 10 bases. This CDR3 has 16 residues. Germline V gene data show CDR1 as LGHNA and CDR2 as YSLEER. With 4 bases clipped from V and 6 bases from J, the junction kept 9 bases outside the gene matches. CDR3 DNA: TGCGCCAGCAGCCTACTCGGAGCGGGGGGGCGCAATGAGCAGTTCTTC. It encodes CASSLLGAGGRNEQFF.

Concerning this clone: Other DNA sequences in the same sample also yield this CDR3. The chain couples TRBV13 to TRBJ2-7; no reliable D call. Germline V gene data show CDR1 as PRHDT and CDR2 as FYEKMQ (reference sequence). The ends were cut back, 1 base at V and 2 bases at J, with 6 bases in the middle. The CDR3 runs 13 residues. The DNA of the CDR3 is TGTGCCAGCAGCTTAGAGGGCCCCTACGAGCAGTACTTC. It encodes CASSLEGPYEQYF.

CDR3 protein: CSVEDPGEHYGYTF. The CDR3 nucleotides read TGCAGCGTTGAAGATCCCGGGGAGCACTATGGCTACACCTTC. J is TRBJ1-2 and V is TRBV29-1, with D hard to call. This CDR3 region has 14 residues. Germline V lookup: CDR1 SQVTM, CDR2 ANQGSEA. V lost 0 bases to trimming and J lost 3 bases, with 11 bases between them.

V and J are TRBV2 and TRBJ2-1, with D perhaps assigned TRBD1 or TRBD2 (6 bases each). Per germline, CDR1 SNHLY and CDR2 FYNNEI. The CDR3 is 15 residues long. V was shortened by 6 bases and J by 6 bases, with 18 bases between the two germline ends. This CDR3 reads CASSGGPYRPNEQFF. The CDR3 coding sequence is TGTGCCAGCAGCGGGGGCCCCTACCGCCCCAATGAGCAGTTCTTC.

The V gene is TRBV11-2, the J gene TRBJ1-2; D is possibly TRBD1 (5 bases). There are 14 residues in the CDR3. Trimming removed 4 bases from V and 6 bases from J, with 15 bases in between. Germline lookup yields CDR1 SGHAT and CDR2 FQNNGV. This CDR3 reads CASSSTSWGDGYTF. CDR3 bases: TGTGCCAGCAGCTCCACCTCATGGGGGGATGGCTACACCTTC.

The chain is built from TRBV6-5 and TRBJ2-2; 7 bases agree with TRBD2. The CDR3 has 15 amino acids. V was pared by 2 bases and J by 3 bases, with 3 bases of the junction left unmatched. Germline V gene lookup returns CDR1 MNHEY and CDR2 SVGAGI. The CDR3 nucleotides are TGTGCCAGCAGTTACGGGCTAGCGGACACCGGGGAGCTGTTTTTT. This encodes CASSYGLADTGELFF.

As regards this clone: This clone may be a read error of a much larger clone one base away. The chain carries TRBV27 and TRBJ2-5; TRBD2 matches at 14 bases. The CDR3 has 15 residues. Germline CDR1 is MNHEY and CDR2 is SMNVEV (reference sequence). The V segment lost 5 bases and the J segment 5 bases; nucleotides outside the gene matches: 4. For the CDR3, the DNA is TGTGCCAGCAGTGCGACTAGCGGGGGGGCGGAGACCCAGTACTTC. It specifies CASSATSGGAETQYF.

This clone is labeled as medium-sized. CDR3: CAISDGLAGGDNEQFF. CDR3 bases: TGTGCCATCAGTGACGGGCTAGCGGGGGGGGACAATGAGCAGTTCTTC. This rearrangement joins TRBV10-3 to TRBJ2-1, with 12 bases fitting TRBD2. V gave up 3 bases and J gave up 5 bases; unmatched junction bases: 5. CDR3 length: 16 amino acids. Germline loops: CDR1 ENHRY, CDR2 SYGVKD.

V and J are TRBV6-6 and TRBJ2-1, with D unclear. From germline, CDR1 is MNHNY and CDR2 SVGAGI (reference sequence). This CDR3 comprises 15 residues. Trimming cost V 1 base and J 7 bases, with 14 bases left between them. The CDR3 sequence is CASSYYGPTENEQFF. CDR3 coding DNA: TGTGCCAGCAGTTACTACGGACCCACGGAGAATGAGCAGTTCTTC.

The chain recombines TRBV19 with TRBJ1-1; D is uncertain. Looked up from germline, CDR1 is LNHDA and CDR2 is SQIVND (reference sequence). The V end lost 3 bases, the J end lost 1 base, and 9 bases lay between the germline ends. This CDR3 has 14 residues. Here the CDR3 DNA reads TGTGCCAGTAGTATCGGGCTTTCGAACACTGAAGCTTTCTTT. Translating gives CASSIGLSNTEAFF.

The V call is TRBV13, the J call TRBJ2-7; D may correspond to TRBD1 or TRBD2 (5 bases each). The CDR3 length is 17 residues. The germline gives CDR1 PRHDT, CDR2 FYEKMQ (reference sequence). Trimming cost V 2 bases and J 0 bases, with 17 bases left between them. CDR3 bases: TGTGCCAGCAGCTTAACGGGGACGGACGAAAGCTCCTACGAGCAGTACTTC. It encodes CASSLTGTDESSYEQYF.

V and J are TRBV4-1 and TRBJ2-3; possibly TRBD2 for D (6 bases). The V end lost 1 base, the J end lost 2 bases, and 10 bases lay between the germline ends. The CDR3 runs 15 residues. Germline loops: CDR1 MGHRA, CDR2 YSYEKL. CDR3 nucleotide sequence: TGCGCCAGCAGCCAAGCGCGGGGCTTCACAGATACGCAGTATTTT. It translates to CASSQARGFTDTQYF.

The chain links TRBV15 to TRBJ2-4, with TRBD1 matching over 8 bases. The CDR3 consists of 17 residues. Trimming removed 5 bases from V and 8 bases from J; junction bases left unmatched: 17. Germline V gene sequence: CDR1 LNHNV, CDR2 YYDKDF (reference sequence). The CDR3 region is CATSSSRTGRFRDIQYF. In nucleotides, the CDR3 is TGTGCCACCAGCTCCTCCCGGACAGGGCGGTTTAGAGACATTCAGTACTTC. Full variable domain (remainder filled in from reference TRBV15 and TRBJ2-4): DAMVIQNPRYQVTQFGKPVTLSCSQTLNHNVMYWYQQKSSQAPKLLFHYYDKDFNNEADTPDNFQSRRPNTSFCFLDIRSPGLGDTAMYLCATSSSRTGRFRDIQYFGAGTRLSVL.

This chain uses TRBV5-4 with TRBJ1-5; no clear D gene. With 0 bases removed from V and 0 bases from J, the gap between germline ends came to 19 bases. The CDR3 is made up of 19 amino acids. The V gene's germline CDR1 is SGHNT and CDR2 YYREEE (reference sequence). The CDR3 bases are TGTGCCAGCAGCTTGGCCTTCTCGCTCGGTCGGAATAGCAATCAGCCCCAGCATTTT. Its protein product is CASSLAFSLGRNSNQPQHF.

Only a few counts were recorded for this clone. CDR3 DNA sequence: TGTGCCAGCAGCTCAGGACTTGGCTATGGCTACACCTTC. It codes for CASSSGLGYGYTF. V usage is TRBV5-6 and J usage is TRBJ1-2; no clear D gene. Germline values: CDR1 SGHDT, CDR2 YYEEEE. The CDR3 loop spans 13 amino acids. V shed 3 bases and J shed 4 bases, with 10 bases lying between them.

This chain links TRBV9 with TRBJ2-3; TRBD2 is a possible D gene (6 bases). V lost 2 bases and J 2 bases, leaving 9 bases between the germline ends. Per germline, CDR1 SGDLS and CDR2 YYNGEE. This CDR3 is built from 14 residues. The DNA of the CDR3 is TGTGCCAGCAGCGTCGGAGGGCCCACAGATACGCAGTATTTT. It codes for CASSVGGPTDTQYF.

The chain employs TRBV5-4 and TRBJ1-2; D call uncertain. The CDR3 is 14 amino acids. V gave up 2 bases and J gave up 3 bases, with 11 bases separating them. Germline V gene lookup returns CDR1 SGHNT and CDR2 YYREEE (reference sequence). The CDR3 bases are TGTGCCAGCAGCTTCCAAATCAGCGACTATGGCTACACCTTC. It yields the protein CASSFQISDYGYTF.

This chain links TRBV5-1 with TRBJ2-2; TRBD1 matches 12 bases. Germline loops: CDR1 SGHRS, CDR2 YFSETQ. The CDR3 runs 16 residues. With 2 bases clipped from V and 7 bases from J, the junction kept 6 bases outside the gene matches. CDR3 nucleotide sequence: TGCGCCAGCAGCTTCCGGGACAGGGGGCTAAGCGGGGAGCTGTTTTTT. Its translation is CASSFRDRGLSGELFF.

CDR3 protein: CASSLAGYGYTF. Written as DNA, the CDR3 is TGCGCCAGCAGCTTGGCCGGCTATGGCTACACCTTC. V gene TRBV5-1 combines with J gene TRBJ1-2; D is unresolved. The germline gives CDR1 SGHRS, CDR2 YFSETQ. The germline V and J ends were trimmed by 0 bases and 4 bases, with 4 bases remaining between them. The CDR3 contains 12 residues.

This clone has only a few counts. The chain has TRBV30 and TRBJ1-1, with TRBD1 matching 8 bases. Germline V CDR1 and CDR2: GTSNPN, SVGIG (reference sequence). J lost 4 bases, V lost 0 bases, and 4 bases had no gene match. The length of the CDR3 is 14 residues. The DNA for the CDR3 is TGTGCCTGGAGTGTAGGGCAGGGGGCCACTGAAGCTTTCTTT. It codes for CAWSVGQGATEAFF. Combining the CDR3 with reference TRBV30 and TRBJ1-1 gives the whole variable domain SQTIHQWPATLVQPVGSPLSLECTVEGTSNPNLYWYRQAAGRGLQLLFYSVGIGQISSEVPQNLSASRPQDRQFILSSKKLLLSDSGFYLCAWSVGQGATEAFFGQGTRLTVV.

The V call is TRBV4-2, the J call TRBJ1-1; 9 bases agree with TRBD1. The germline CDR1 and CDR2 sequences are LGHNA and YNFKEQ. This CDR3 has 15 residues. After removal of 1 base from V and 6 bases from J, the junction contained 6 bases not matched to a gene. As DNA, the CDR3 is TGTGCCAGCAGCCAAGGGGGACAGGGAAACGCTGAAGCTTTCTTT. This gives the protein CASSQGGQGNAEAFF.